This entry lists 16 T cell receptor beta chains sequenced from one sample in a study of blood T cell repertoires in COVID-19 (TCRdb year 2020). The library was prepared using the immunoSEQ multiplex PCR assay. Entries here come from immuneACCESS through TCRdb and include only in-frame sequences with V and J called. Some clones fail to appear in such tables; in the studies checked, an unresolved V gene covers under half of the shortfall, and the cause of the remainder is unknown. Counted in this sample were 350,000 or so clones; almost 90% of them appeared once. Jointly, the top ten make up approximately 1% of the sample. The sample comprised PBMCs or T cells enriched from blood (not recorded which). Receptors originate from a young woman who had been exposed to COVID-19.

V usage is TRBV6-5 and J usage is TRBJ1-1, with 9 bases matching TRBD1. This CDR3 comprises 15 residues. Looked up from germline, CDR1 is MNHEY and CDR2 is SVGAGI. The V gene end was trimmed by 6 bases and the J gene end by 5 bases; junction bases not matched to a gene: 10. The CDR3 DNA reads TGTGCCAGCAGGAACAGGGGGCTAGGTAGGACTGAAGCTTTCTTT. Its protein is CASRNRGLGRTEAFF.

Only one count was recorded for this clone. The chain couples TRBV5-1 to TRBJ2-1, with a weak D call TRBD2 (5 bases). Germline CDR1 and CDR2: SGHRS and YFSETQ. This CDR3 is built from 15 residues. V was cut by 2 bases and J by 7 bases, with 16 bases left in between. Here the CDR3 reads CASSFSAQRQNEQFF. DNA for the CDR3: TGCGCCAGCAGCTTTAGCGCACAACGGCAGAATGAGCAGTTCTTC.

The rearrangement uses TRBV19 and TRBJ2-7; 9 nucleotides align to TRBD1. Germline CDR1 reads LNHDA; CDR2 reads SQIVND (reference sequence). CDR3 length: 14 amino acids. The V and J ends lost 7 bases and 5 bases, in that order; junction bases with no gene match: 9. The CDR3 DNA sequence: TGTGCCAGTACCAATACAGGGGGCATCAACGAGCAGTACTTC. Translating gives CASTNTGGINEQYF.

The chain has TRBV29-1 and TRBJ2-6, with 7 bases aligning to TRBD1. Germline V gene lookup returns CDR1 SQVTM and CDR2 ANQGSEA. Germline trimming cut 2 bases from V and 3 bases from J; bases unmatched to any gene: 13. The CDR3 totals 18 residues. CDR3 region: CSVENRDSRTGGANVLTF. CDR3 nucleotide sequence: TGCAGCGTTGAAAACCGGGACAGCCGAACGGGTGGGGCCAACGTCCTGACTTTC. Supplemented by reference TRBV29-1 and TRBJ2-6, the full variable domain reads SAVISQKPSRDICQRGTSLTIQCQVDSQVTMMFWYRQQPGQSLTLIATANQGSEATYESGFVIDKFPISRPNLTFSTLTVSNMSPEDSSIYLCSVENRDSRTGGANVLTFGAGSRLTVL.

CDR3 bases: TGTGCTAGTGGTTTGGGAAAGACTAGCGGGAGGGCCTACGAGCAGTACTTC. It codes for CASGLGKTSGRAYEQYF. This rearrangement joins TRBV12-5 to TRBJ2-7; 14 bases map to TRBD2. The CDR3 loop spans 17 amino acids. Germline trimming cut 1 base from V and 2 bases from J; bases unmatched to any gene: 4. Looked up from germline, CDR1 is LGHNT and CDR2 is FRNRAP.

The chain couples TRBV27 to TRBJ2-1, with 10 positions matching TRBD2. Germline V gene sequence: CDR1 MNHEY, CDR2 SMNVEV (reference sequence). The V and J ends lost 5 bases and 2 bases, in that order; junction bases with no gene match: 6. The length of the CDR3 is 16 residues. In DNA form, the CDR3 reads TGTGCCAGCAGTCCCCCTAGCGGGAGAGCCTACAATGAGCAGTTCTTC. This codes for CASSPPSGRAYNEQFF.

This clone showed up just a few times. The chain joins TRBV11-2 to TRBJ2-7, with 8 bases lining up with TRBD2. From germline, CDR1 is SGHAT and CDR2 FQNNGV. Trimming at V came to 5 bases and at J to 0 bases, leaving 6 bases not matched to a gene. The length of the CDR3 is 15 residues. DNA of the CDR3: TGTGCCAGCAGCCCCGAAGCGGGGGCCTCCTACGAGCAGTACTTC. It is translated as CASSPEAGASYEQYF.

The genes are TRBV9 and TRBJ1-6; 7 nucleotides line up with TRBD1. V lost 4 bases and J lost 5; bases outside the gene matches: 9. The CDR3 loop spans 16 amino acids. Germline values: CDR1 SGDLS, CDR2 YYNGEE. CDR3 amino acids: CASSPRGQDDNSPLHF. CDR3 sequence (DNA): TGTGCCAGCAGCCCAAGAGGACAGGATGATAATTCACCCCTCCACTTT.

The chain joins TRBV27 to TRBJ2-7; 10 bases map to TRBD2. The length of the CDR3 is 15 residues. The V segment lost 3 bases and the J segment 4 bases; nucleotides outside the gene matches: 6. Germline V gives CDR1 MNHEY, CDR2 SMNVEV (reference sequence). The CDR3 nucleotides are TGTGCCAGCAGTTTCCGAGCGGGAGGGCAATACGAGCAGTACTTC. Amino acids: CASSFRAGGQYEQYF.

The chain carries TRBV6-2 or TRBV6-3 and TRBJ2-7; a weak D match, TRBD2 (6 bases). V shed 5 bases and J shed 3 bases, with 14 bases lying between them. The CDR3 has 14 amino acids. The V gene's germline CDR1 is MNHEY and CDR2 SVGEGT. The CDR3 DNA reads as TGTGCCAGCAGTCGCCTCGGAGGGGACTACGAGCAGTACTTC. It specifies CASSRLGGDYEQYF.

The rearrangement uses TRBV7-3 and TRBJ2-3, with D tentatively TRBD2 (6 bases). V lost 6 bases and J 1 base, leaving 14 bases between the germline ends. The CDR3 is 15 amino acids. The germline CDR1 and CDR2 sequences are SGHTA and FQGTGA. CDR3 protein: CASRPSGVGTDTQYF. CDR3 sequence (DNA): TGTGCCAGCAGACCTTCGGGAGTTGGCACAGATACGCAGTATTTT.

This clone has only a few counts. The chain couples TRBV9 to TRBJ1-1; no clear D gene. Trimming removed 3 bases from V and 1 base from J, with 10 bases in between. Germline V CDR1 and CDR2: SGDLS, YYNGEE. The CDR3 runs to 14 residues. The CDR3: CASSGALPNTEAFF. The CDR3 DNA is TGTGCCAGCAGCGGAGCCCTGCCGAACACTGAAGCTTTCTTT.

CDR3 DNA: TGTGCCAGCAGCGTAGGAGCAGGAAGCACCGGGGAGCTGTTTTTT. It specifies CASSVGAGSTGELFF. The V gene is TRBV9, the J gene TRBJ2-2; D remains unclear. Germline CDR1 is SGDLS and CDR2 is YYNGEE. Deletions cut 0 bases from V and 4 bases from J, with 10 bases between. The CDR3 has 15 residues.

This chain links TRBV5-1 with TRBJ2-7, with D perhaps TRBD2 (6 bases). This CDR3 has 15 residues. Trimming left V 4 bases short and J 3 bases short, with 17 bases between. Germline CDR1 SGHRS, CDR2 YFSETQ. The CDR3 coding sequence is TGCGCCAGCAGCCCCCTCGGGGGTGTGATCTACGAGCAGTACTTC. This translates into CASSPLGGVIYEQYF. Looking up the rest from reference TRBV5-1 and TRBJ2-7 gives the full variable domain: KAGVTQTPRYLIKTRGQQVTLSCSPISGHRSVSWYQQTPGQGLQFLFEYFSETQRNKGNFPGRFSGRQFSNSRSEMNVSTLELGDSALYLCASSPLGGVIYEQYFGPGTRLTVT.

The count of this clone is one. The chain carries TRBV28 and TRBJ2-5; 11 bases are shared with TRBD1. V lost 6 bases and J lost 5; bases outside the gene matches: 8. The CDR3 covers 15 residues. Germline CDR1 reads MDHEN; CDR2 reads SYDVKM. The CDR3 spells CASSRTGGARETQYF. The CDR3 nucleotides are TGTGCCAGCAGCAGGACAGGGGGCGCCCGGGAGACCCAGTACTTC.

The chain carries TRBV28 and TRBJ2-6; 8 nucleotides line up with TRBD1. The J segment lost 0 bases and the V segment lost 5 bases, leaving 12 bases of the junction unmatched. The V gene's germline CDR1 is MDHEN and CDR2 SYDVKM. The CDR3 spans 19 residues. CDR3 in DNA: TGTGCCAGCAGTGAGGGGACAGGCGCCGGTTTCTCTGGGGCCAACGTCCTGACTTTC. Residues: CASSEGTGAGFSGANVLTF.